This TCR beta chain derives from a study of blood T cell repertoires in COVID-19. About the research overall: The study drew acute and convalescent COVID-19 samples from the United States, Italy and Spain.

The germline V and J ends were trimmed by 4 bases and 0 bases, with 15 bases remaining between them. The CDR3 totals 16 residues. Germline CDR1 and CDR2: KGHSH and LQKENI. In the original processing: Using reference gene primer amplification, nucleated cell counts were estimated. Sequencing used immunoSEQ multiplex PCR; TCRdb keeps in-frame clones, though not all of them. V and J calls and clone size are copied from that table; D and trimming were computed from the DNA. The profile shows 120,000 or so clones, 65% to 90% of them singletons. The rearrangement joins TRBV18 to TRBJ1-1; possibly TRBD1 for D (6 bases). Sequences were obtained from peripheral blood. The TCR was taken from a woman of 80 years or more with acute or convalescent COVID-19. The CDR3 sequence is CASSLRQAGVNTEAFF. The CDR3 DNA reads TGTGCCAGCTCACTACGGCAGGCAGGGGTGAACACTGAAGCTTTCTTT.